This T cell receptor (beta chain) is drawn from a study of T cell responses to AZD1222 COVID-19 vaccine. The study, taken as a whole, reports: Repertoire sampling occurred only after the peak T cell response.

The germline V and J ends were trimmed by 0 bases and 6 bases, with 13 bases remaining between them. The CDR3 is 16 residues long. In germline, CDR1 is SGDLS, CDR2 YYNGEE. The table came from immunoSEQ multiplex PCR; TCRdb's copy has only in-frame clones and leaves some out. The sample shows about 120,000 clones, around 83% of them seen only once. This clone was detected a few times. What it binds is not known. The source was peripheral blood, collected 28 days after the second AZD1222 dose. V and J are TRBV9 and TRBJ1-6, with D unclear. The clonotype originates from an adult who received the AZD1222 COVID-19 vaccine. For the CDR3, the DNA is TGTGCCAGCAGCGTAGGCGGAGGGCCAACTAATTCACCCCTCCACTTT. Translating gives CASSVGGGPTNSPLHF. The full variable domain, rest sourced from reference TRBV9 and TRBJ1-6, is DSGVTQTPKHLITATGQRVTLRCSPRSGDLSVYWYQQSLDQGLQFLIQYYNGEERAKGNILERFSAQQFPDLHSELNLSSLELGDSALYFCASSVGGGPTNSPLHFGNGTRLTVT.